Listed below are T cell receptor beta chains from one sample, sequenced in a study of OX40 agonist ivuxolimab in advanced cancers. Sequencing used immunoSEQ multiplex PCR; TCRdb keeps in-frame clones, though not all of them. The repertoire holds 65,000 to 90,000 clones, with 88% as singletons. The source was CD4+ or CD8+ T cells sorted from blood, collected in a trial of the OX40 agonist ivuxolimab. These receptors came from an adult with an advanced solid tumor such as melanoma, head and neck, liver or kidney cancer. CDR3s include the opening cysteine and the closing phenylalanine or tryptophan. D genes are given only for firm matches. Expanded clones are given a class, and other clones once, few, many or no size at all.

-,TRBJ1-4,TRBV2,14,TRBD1,TGTGCCAGCAGTCCGGGACAGAGAGATGAAAAACTGTTTTTT,CASSPGQRDEKLFF
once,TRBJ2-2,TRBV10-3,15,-,TGTGCCATCAGCACCAACAGGGTCAGCACCGGGGAGCTGTTTTTT,CAISTNRVSTGELFF
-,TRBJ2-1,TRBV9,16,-,TGTGCCAGCAGCGTAGCAGGGAGAAGCTCCTACAATGAGCAGTTCTTC,CASSVAGRSSYNEQFF
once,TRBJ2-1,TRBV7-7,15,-,TGTGCTAGCAGCCCACGTCGTGGGGCGGGCAATGAGCAGTTCTTC,CASSPRRGAGNEQFF
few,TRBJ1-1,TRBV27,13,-,TGTGCCAGCAGTTTAGGAGGACCCAAGGAAGCTTTCTTT,CASSLGGPKEAFF
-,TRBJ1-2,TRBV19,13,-,TGTGCCAGTAGTCCTGGGGGCAACACGGGCTACACCTTC,CASSPGGNTGYTF
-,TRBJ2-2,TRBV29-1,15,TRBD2,TGCAGCGTTGAGGTCGCGGGGGGGCCCGGCGGGGAGCTGTTTTTT,CSVEVAGGPGGELFF
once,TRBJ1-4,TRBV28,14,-,TGTGCCAGCAGTTTGGGCGGCGTTAATGAAAAACTGTTTTTT,CASSLGGVNEKLFF
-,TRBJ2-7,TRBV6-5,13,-,TGTGCCAGCAGGAAGGGGCAGTACTACGAGCAGTACTTC,CASRKGQYYEQYF
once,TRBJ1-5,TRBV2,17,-,TGTGCCAGCAGTGAAGGGGGCTCCCACTTCAGCAATCAGCCCCAGCATTTT,CASSEGGSHFSNQPQHF
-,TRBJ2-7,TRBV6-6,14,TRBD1,TGTGCCACAACGGTAACGACAGGGTCCTACGAGCAGTACTTC,CATTVTTGSYEQYF
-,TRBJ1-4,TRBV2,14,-,TGTGCCAGCAGCCGCGGGTCAACTAATGAAAAACTGTTTTTT,CASSRGSTNEKLFF
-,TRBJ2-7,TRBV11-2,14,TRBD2,TGTGCCAGCAGCTTAAGGGCTAGCGGTTACGAGCAGTACTTC,CASSLRASGYEQYF
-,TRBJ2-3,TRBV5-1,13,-,TGCGCCAGCAGCTTGACAGTCACAGATACGCAGTATTTT,CASSLTVTDTQYF
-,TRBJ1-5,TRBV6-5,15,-,TGTGCCAGCAGCTACTCGAGGTATAGCAATCAGCCCCAGCATTTT,CASSYSRYSNQPQHF
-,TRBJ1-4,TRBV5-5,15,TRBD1,TGTGCCAGCAGCACACAGGGGGAGGTCCGGGAAAAACTGTTTTTT,CASSTQGEVREKLFF
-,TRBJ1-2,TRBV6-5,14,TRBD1,TGTGCCAGCAGCAGCGACAGGGGATCGGCTGGCTACACCTTC,CASSSDRGSAGYTF
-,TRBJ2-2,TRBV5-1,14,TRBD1,TGCGCCAGCAGCTTGGCACAGGGGGCCGGGGAGCTGTTTTTT,CASSLAQGAGELFF
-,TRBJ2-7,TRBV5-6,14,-,TGTGCCAGCAGCTTAGGTACAGGCGCCTACGAGCAGTACTTC,CASSLGTGAYEQYF
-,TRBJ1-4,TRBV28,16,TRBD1,TGTGCCAGCAGCTCCCCCGGGACAGGGGGGAATGAAAAACTGTTTTTT,CASSSPGTGGNEKLFF
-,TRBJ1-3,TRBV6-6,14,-,TGTGCCAGCCAGCCGGGAAGGGCCGGAAACACCATATATTTT,CASQPGRAGNTIYF
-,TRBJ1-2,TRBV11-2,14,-,TGTGCCAGCAGCTTGCTACCTCGGGGTGACGGCTACACCTTC,CASSLLPRGDGYTF
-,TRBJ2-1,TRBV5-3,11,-,TGTGCCACCCTAATAGGGGATGAGCAGTTCTTC,CATLIGDEQFF
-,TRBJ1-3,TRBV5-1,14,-,TGTGCCAGCAGCTTGTTTGGGTCTGGAAACACCATATATTTT,CASSLFGSGNTIYF
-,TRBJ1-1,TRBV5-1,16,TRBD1,TGCGCCAGCAGCTTGGCCCGGACAGGGGGGGACACTGAAGCTTTCTTT,CASSLARTGGDTEAFF
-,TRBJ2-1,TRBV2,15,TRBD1,TGTGCCAGCAGTAGGACAGGGGAGGGTTACAATGAGCAGTTCTTC,CASSRTGEGYNEQFF
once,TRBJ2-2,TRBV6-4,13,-,TGTGCCAGCAGGATGGATGGACCCGGGGAGCTGTTTTTT,CASRMDGPGELFF
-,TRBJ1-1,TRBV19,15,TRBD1,TGTGCCAGTAGTTCCCCGGGACAGCCGAACACTGAAGCTTTCTTT,CASSSPGQPNTEAFF
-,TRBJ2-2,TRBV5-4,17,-,TGTGCCAGCAGCTTGTTTGGGCAGGGCGATTCGCTAGGGGAGCTGTTTTTT,CASSLFGQGDSLGELFF
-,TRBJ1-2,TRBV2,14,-,TGTGCCAGCAGTTCTAAGGAGGAGAACTATGGCTACACCTTC,CASSSKEENYGYTF
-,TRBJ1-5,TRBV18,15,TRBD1,TGTGCCAGCTCCCCTGACAGGGTGTCTCCTCAGCCCCAGCATTTT,CASSPDRVSPQPQHF
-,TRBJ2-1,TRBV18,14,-,TGTGCCAGCTCACCTTCTAGCTCCTACAATGAGCAGTTCTTC,CASSPSSSYNEQFF
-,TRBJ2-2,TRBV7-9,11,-,TGTGCCAGCAGCTTGAGCGGGGAGCTGTTTTTT,CASSLSGELFF
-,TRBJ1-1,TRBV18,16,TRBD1,TGTGCCAGCTCATACTCCCGAGGACAGGGGGGCACTGAAGCTTTCTTT,CASSYSRGQGGTEAFF
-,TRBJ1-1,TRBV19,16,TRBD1,TGTGCCAGTAGTCTACTCACAGGGGAGGCGAACACTGAAGCTTTCTTT,CASSLLTGEANTEAFF
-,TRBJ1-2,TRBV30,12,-,TGTGCCTGTCCAGACGGGCCGAGGGGCTACACCTTC,CACPDGPRGYTF
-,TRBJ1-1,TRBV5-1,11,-,TGCGCCAGCAGGACGGGGACTGAAGCTTTCTTT,CASRTGTEAFF
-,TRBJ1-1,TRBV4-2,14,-,TGTGCCAGCAGCCAGCGAGGGGCGGCCACTGAAGCTTTCTTT,CASSQRGAATEAFF
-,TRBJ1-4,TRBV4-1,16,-,TGCGCCAGCAGCCAGATCTTCGGGGGGTCTAATGAAAAACTGTTTTTT,CASSQIFGGSNEKLFF
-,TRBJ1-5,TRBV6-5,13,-,TGTGCCAGCAGCGCCGACAGTAATCAGCCCCAGCATTTT,CASSADSNQPQHF
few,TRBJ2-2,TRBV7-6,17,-,TGTGCCAGCAGCTTAGCGCAACCTAGCAGGAACACCGGGGAGCTGTTTTTT,CASSLAQPSRNTGELFF